This T cell receptor (beta chain) was found in a study of T-cell memory formation after mild COVID-19. Study overall: TCR clusters were largely donor specific. Overall study findings and caveats: Among contracting clones, CD4+ were mainly CM/EM and CD8+ enriched in EMRA.

V was pared by 1 base and J by 0 bases, with 12 bases between. The CDR3 consists of 16 residues. Per germline, CDR1 SGHTA and CDR2 FQGNSA. From the 5' RACE reads, TCRdb called clonotypes with MiXCR, one entry per CDR3 protein. The sample holds approximately 51,000 distinct CDR3 sequences; 9.3% are singletons and the top ten take 12%. This clonotype has ten or more counts. Its antigen is as yet unknown. This clonotype was obtained from an adult woman who had mild COVID-19 (a few samples of this study predate the infection). Cell type and time point are not known. Source material: PBMCs or a T cell subset sorted from them (not recorded which). V is TRBV7-2 and J is TRBJ1-2, with a weak D call TRBD1 (5 bases). DNA of the CDR3: TGTGCCAGCAGCTTAGGCGGGGCAGCTTCTAACTATGGCTACACCTTC. Protein product: CASSLGGAASNYGYTF. The full variable domain, in which reference TRBV7-2 and TRBJ1-2 provide the parts outside the CDR3, is GAGVSQSPSNKVTEKGKDVELRCDPISGHTALYWYRQSLGQGLEFLIYFQGNSAPDKSGLPSDRFSAERTGGSVSTLTIQRTQQEDSAVYLCASSLGGAASNYGYTFGSGTRLTVV.